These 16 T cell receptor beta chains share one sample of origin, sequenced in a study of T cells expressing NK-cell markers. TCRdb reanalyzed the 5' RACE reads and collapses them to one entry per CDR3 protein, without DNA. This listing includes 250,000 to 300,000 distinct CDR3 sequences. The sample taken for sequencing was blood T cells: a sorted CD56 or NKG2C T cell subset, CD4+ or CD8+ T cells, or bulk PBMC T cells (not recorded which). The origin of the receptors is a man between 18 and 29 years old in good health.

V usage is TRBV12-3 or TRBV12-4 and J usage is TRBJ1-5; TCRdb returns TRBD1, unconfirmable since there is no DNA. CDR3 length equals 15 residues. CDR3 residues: CASSLSPGGDQPQHF.

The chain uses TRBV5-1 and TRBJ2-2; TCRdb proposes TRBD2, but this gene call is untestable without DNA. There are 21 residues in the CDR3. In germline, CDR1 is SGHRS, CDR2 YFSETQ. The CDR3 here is CASSLTGRSTSGGPNTGELFF.

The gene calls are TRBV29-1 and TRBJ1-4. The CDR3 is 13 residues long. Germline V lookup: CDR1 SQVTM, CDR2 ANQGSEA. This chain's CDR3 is CSVLHLNNEKLFF.

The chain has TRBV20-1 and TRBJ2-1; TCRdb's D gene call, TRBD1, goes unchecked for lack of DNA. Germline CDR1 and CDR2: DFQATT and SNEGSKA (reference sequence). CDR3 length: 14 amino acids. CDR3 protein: CSARRGQEGNEQFF.

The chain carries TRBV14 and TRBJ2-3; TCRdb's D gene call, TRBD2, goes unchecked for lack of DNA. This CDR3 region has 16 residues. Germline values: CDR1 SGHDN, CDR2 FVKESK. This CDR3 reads CASSQVGGSLGDTQYF. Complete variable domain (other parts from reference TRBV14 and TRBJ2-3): EAGVTQFPSHSVIEKGQTVTLRCDPISGHDNLYWYRRVMGKEIKFLLHFVKESKQDESGMPNNRFLAERTGGTYSTLKVQPAELEDSGVYFCASSQVGGSLGDTQYFGPGTRLTVL.

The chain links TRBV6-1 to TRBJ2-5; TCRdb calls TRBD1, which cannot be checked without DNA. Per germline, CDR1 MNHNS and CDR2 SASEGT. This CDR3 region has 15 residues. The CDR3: CASSPNRFPLETQYF.

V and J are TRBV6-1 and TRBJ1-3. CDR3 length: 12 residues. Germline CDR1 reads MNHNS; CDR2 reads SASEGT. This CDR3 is CASRDIGNTIYF.

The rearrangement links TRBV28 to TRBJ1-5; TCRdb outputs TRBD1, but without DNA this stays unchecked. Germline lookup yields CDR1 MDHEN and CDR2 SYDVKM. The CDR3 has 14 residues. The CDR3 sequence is CASRPTGASQPQHF.

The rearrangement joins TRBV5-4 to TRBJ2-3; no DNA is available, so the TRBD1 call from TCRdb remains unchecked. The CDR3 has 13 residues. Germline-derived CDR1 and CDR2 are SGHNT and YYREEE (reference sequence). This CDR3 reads CASTPDRADTQYF.

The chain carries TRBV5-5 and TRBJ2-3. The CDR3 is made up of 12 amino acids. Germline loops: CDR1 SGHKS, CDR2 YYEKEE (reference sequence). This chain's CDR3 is CASSLYSDTQYF. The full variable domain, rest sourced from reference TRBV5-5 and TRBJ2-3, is DAGVTQSPTHLIKTRGQQVTLRCSPISGHKSVSWYQQVLGQGPQFIFQYYEKEERGRGNFPDRFSARQFPNYSSELNVNALLLGDSALYLCASSLYSDTQYFGPGTRLTVL.

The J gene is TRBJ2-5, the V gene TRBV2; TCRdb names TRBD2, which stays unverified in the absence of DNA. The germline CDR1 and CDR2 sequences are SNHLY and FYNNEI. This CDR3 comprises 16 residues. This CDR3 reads CASSVTSGRSGETQYF.

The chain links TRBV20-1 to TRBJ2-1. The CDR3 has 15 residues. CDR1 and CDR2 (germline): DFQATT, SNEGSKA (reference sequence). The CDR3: CSARGHRGTYNEQFF.

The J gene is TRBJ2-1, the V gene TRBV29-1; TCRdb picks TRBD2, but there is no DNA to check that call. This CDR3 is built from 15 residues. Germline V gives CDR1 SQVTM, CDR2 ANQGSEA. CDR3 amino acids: CSVRGGLAEYNEQFF.

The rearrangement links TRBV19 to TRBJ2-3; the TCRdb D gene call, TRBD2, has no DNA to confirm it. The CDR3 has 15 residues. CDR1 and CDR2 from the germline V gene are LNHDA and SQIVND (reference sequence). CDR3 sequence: CASSGRALSTDTQYF. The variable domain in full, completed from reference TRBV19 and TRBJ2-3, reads DGGITQSPKYLFRKEGQNVTLSCEQNLNHDAMYWYRQDPGQGLRLIYYSQIVNDFQKGDIAEGYSVSREKKESFPLTVTSAQKNPTAFYLCASSGRALSTDTQYFGPGTRLTVL.

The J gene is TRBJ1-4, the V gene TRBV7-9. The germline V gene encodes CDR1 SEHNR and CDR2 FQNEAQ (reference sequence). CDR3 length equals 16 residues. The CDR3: CASSLNLAGTWEKLFF.

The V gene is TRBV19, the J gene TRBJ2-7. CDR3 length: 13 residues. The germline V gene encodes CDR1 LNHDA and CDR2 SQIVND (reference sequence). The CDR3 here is CASADWGGDEQYF.